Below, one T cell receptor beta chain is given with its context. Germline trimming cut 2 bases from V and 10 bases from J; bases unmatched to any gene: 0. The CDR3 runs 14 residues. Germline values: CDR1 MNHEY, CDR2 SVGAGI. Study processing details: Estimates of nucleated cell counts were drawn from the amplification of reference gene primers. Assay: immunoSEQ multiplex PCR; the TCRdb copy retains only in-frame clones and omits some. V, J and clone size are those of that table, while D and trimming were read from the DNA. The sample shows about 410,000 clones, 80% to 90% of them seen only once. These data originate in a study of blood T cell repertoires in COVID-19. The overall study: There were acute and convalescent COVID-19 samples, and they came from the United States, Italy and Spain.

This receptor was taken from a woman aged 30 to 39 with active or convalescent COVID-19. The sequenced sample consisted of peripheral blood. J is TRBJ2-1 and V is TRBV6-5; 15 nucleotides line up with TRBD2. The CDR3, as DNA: TGTGCCAGCAGTTACGGGACTAGCGGGAGGGAGCAGTTCTTC. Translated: CASSYGTSGREQFF.